This TCR beta chain stems from a study of beta chain features in type 1 diabetes. Germline V gene lookup returns CDR1 MDHEN and CDR2 SYDVKM. This CDR3 has 16 residues. V shed 2 bases and J shed 0 bases, with 11 bases lying between them. This clone turned up a few times. The antigen remains unidentified. General study results and limits: Compared with healthy donors, patients appeared to share more similar naive, central memory and regulatory TCRB repertoires. The study found fewer insertions and more deletions at VDJ junctions in type 1 diabetes patients.

All of the isolated RNA was reverse transcribed, so expressed TCRB transcripts were sequenced. When averaged, stem cell-like memory T cell samples yielded about 1 million reads. Libraries were prepared by immunoSEQ multiplex PCR; TCRdb keeps only in-frame clonotypes and omits some of them. The sample gives approximately 120,000 clones, 30% to 40% of which show up once; roughly 0.059% is in the top ten. One heparinised blood draw averaging roughly 100 mL was given by each donor. V usage is TRBV28 and J usage is TRBJ2-1; tentative D call: TRBD1 (5 bases). The clonotype comes from a woman between 18 and 30 years old in good health. The sequencing sample was made of stem cell memory CD4+ T cells from blood. In DNA form, the CDR3 reads TGTGCCAGCAGTTTAATTGGGGCGGCCTCCTACAATGAGCAGTTCTTC. This translates into CASSLIGAASYNEQFF.